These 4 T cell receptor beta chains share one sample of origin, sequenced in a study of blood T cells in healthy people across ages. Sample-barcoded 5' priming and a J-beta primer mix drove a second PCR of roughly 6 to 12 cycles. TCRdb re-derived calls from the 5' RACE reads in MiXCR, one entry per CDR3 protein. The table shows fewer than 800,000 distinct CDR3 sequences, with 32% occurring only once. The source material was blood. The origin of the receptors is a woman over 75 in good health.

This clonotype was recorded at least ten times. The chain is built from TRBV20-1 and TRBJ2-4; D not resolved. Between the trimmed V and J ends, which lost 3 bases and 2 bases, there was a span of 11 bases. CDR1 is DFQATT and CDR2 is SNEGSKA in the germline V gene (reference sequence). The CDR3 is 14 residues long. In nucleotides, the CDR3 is TGCAGTGCTAGTGACATGAGCCCCAAAAACATTCAGTACTTC. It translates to CSASDMSPKNIQYF.

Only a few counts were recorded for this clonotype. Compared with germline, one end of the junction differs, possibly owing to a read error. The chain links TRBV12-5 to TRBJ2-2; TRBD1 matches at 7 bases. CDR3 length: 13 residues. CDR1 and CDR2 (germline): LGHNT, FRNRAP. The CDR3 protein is CASGQGSTGERFF. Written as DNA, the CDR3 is TGTGCTAGTGGACAGGGGAGCACCGGGGAGCGGTTTTTT.

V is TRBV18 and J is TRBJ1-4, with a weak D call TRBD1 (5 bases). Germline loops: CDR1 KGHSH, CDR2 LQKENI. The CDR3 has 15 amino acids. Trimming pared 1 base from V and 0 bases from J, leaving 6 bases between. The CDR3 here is CASSPRGSTNEKLFF. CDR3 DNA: TGTGCCAGCTCACCACGGGGGTCAACTAATGAAAAACTGTTTTTT.

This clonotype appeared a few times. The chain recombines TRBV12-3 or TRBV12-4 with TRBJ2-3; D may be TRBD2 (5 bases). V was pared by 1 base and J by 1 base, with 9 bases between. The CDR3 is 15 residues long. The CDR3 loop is CASSLVARGTDTQYF. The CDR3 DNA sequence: TGTGCCAGCAGTTTAGTGGCGAGGGGCACAGATACGCAGTATTTT.